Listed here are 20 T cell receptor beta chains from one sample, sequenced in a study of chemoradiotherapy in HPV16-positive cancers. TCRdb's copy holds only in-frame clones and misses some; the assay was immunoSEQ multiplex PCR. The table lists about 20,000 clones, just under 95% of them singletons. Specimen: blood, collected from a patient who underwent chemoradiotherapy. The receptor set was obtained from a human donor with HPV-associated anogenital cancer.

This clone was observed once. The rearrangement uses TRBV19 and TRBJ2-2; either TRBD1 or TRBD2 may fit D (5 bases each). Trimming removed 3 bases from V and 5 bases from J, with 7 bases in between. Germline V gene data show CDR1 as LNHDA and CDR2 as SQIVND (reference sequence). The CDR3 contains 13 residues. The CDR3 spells CASSMWGTGELFF. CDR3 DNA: TGTGCCAGTAGTATGTGGGGGACCGGGGAGCTGTTTTTT.

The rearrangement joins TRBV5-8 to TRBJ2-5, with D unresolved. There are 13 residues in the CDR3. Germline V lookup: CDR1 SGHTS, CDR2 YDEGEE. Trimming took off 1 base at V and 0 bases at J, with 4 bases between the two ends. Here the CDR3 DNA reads TGTGCCAGCAGCTTGTACAACCAAGAGACCCAGTACTTC. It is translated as CASSLYNQETQYF.

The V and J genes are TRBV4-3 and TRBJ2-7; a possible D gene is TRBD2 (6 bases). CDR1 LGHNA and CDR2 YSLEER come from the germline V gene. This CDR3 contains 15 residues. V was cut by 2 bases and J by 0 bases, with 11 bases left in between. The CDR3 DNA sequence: TGCGCCAGCAGCCAATCCCCGGGAGACTCCTACGAGCAGTACTTC. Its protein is CASSQSPGDSYEQYF.

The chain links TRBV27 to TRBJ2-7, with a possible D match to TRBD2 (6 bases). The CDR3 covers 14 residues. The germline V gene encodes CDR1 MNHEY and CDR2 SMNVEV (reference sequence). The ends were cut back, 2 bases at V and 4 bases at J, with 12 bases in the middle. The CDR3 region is CASSLLFGGYEQYF. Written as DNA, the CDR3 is TGTGCCAGCAGTTTACTTTTCGGGGGTTACGAGCAGTACTTC.

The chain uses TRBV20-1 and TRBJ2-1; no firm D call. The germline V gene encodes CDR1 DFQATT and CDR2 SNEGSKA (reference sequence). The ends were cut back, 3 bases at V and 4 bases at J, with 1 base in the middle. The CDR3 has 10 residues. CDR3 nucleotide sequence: TGCAGTGCTAGGTACAATGAGCAGTTCTTC. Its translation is CSARYNEQFF.

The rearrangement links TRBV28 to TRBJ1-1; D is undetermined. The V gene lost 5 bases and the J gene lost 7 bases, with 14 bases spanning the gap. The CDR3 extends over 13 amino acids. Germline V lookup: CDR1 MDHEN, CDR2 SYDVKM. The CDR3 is CASSINPQVEAFF. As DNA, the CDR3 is TGTGCCAGCAGTATAAACCCGCAGGTTGAAGCTTTCTTT.

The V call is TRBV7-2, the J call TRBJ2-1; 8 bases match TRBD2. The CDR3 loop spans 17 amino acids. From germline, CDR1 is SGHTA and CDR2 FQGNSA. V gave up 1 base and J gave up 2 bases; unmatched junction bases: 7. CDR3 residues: CASSLGPPSGPYNEQFF. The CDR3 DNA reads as TGTGCCAGCAGCTTAGGCCCCCCTAGCGGGCCCTACAATGAGCAGTTCTTC.

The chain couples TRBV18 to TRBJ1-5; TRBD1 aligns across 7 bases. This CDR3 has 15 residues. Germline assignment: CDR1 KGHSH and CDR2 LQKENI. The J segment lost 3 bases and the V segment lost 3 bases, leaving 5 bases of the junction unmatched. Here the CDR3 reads CASSPTQGVNQPQHF. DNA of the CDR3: TGTGCCAGCTCACCTACCCAGGGGGTCAATCAGCCCCAGCATTTT.

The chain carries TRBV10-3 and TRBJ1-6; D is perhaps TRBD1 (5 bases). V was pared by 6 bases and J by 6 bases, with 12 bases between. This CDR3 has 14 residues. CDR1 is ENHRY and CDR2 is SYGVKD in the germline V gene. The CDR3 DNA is TGTGCCATCAGCGCGACAGATTCTAATTCACCCCTCCACTTT. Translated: CAISATDSNSPLHF.

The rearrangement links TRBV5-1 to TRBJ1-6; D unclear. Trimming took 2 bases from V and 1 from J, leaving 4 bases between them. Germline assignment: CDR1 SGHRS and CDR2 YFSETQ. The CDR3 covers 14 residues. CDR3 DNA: TGCGCCAGCAGCTTAGCATCCTATAATTCACCCCTCCACTTT. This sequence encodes CASSLASYNSPLHF.

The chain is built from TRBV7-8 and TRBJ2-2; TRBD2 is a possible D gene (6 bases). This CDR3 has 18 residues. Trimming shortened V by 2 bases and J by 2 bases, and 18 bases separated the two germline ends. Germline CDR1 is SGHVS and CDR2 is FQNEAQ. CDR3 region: CASSLLGRGPTNTGELFF. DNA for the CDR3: TGTGCCAGCAGCTTATTGGGGCGGGGACCCACAAACACCGGGGAGCTGTTTTTT.

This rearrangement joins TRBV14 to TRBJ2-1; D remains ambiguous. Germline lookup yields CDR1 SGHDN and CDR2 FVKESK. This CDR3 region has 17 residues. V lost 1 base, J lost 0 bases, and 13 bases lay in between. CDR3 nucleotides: TGTGCCAGCAGCCAAGTCCGCAGCCCCCGCTCCTACAATGAGCAGTTCTTC. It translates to CASSQVRSPRSYNEQFF.

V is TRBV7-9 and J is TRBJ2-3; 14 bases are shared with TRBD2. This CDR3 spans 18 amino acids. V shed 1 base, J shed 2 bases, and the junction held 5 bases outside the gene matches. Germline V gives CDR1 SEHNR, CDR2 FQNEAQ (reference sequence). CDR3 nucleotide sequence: TGTGCCAGCAGCTTAGAGACTAGCGGGGGGGCCTACACAGATACGCAGTATTTT. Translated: CASSLETSGGAYTDTQYF.

CDR3 in amino acids: CASSLEYRPTYGYTF. CDR3 bases: TGTGCCAGCAGCTTAGAGTACAGGCCCACCTATGGCTACACCTTC. J is TRBJ1-2 and V is TRBV11-2; weak D call: TRBD1 (5 bases). CDR3 length: 15 residues. Trimming shortened V by 0 bases and J by 4 bases, and 12 bases separated the two germline ends. CDR1 and CDR2 from the germline V gene are SGHAT and FQNNGV.

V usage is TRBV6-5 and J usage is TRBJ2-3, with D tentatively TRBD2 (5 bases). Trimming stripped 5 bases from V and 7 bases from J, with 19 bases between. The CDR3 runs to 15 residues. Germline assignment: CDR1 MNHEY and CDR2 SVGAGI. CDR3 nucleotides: TGTGCCAGCAGTCAGAGCCGGACCTTGACTAATACGCAGTATTTT. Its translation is CASSQSRTLTNTQYF.

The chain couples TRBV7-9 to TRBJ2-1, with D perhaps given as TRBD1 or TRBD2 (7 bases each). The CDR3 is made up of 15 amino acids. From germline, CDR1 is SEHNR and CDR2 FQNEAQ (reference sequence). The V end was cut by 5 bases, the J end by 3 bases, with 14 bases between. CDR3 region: CASSPGGGYYNEQFF. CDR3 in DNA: TGTGCCAGCAGCCCAGGGGGGGGGTACTACAATGAGCAGTTCTTC.

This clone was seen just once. The CDR3 region has the DNA TGCGCCAGCAGCCAAGATTGGAGCGGGGCCTCCCCCAAGGATACTGAAGCTTTCTTT. It translates to CASSQDWSGASPKDTEAFF. V usage is TRBV4-3 and J usage is TRBJ1-1, with D possibly TRBD1 on 5 matching bases. This CDR3 contains 19 residues. Germline CDR1 reads LGHNA; CDR2 reads YSLEER. Trimming removed 0 bases at V and 5 bases at J, with 25 bases between.

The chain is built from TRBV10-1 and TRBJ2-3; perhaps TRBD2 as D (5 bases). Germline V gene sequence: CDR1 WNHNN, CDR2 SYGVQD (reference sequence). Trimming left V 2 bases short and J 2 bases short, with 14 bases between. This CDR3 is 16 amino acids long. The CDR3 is CASSEVGEDLTDTQYF. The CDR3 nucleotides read TGCGCCAGCAGTGAGGTGGGAGAAGACCTCACAGATACGCAGTATTTT.

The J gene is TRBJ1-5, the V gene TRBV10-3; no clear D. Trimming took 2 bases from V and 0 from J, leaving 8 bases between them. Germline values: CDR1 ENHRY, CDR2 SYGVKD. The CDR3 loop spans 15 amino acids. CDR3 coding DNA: TGTGCCATCAGTGAGCATACGGCTAGCAATCAGCCCCAGCATTTT. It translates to CAISEHTASNQPQHF.

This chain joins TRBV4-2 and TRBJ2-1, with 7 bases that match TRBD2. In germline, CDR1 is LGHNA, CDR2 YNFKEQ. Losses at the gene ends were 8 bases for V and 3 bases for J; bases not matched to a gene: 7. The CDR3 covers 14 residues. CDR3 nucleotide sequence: TGTGCCAGCCGGACTAGTGAGGGCTACAATGAGCAGTTCTTC. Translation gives CASRTSEGYNEQFF.